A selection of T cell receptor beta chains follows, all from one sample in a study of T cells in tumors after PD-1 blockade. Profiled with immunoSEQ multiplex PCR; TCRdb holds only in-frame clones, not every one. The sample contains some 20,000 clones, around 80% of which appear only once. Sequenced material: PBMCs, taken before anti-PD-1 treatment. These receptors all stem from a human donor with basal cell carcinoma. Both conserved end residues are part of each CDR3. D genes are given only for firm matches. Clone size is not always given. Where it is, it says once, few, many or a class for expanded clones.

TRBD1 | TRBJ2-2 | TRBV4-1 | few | TGCGCCAGCAGCAAGACAGGGGGCGGGGGGGAGCTGTTTTTT | CASSKTGGGGELFF
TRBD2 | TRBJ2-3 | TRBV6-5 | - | TGTGCCAGCAGTTTAGCGGGGAGCACAGATACGCAGTATTTT | CASSLAGSTDTQYF
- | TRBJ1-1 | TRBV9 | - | TGTGCCAGCAGCGTAGGGAGGAACACTGAAGCTTTCTTT | CASSVGRNTEAFF
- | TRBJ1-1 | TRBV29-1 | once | TGCAGCGTTGAAATCCAGGGAACTAACACTGAAGCTTTCTTT | CSVEIQGTNTEAFF
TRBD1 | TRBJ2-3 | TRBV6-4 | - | TGTGCCAGCAGTTCAAATCCGGGACAGCCCACAGATACGCAGTATTTT | CASSSNPGQPTDTQYF
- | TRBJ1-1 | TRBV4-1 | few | TGCGCCAGCAGCCAAAATCCGACAGACACTATTGAAGCTTTCTTT | CASSQNPTDTIEAFF
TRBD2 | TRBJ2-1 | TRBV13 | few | TGTGCCAGCAGCGACGGCGGGAGGGCCTACAATGAGCAGTTCTTC | CASSDGGRAYNEQFF
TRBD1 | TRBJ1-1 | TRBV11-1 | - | TGTGCCAGCAGCCCTGGGGCAGGGGGCTTGAACACTGAAGCTTTCTTT | CASSPGAGGLNTEAFF
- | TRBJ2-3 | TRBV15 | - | TGTGCCACCAGCAGAGATACGGGCCTCGACACAGATACGCAGTATTTT | CATSRDTGLDTDTQYF
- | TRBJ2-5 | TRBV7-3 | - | TGTGCCAGCAGCTCGGACGGGGAAGAGACCCAGTACTTC | CASSSDGEETQYF